This TCR beta chain was retrieved from a study of blood T cells in healthy people across ages. Study results and limitations: In long-lived donors, naive CD4+ cell counts and diversity exceeded those of aged donors.

PCR was performed a second time for about 7 to 12 cycles using a sample-barcoded 5' primer and a J-beta primer mix. The template-switch adaptor, which had 12 random nucleotides, put a tag on each cDNA molecule. Sequencing yielded, for each sample, at least 3 million paired-end reads carrying CDR3. TCRdb reanalysed the 5' RACE reads using MiXCR and keeps one entry per CDR3 protein. The sample lists about 760,000 distinct CDR3 sequences, roughly 25% seen once, with under 10% in the top ten. Concerning this clonotype: Its antigen is not identified.

Germline loops: CDR1 SQVTM, CDR2 ANQGSEA. Trimming shortened V by 1 base and J by 0 bases, and 6 bases separated the two germline ends. The CDR3 is made up of 13 amino acids. These data also formed part of another study, on T cells of mothers and their children.

This chain joins TRBV29-1 and TRBJ2-5, with no clear D. The receptor comes from a boy aged 10-17 years in good health. The sample consisted of blood. CDR3 residues: CSVEGDYQETQYF. CDR3 in DNA: TGCAGCGTTGAAGGGGATTACCAAGAGACCCAGTACTTC.